These 31 T cell receptor beta chains came from one sample sequenced in a study of blood T cell repertoires in COVID-19. Sequencing used immunoSEQ multiplex PCR; TCRdb keeps in-frame clones, though not all of them. The top ten hold around 8.6% of the sample, which has around 170,000 clones, 65% to 90% seen once. Source material: peripheral blood. The receptors originated from a man aged 50-59 years with active or convalescent COVID-19.

Only a few counts were recorded for this clone. This sequence joins TRBV12-3 or TRBV12-4 and TRBJ1-2; D call uncertain. CDR3 length: 12 amino acids. Trimming left V 3 bases short and J 2 bases short, with 4 bases between. This CDR3 is CASSLGNYGYTF. The CDR3 region has the DNA TGTGCCAGCAGTTTGGGCAACTATGGCTACACCTTC.

The chain couples TRBV9 to TRBJ2-7; D remains unclear. Germline V gene sequence: CDR1 SGDLS, CDR2 YYNGEE. The CDR3 is made up of 15 amino acids. The V and J ends lost 3 bases and 3 bases respectively, with 16 bases between them. DNA for the CDR3: TGTGCCAGCAGCGCCACACCCATTTTATTCTACGAGCAGTACTTC. It encodes CASSATPILFYEQYF.

This rearrangement joins TRBV7-9 to TRBJ1-2; D remains ambiguous. Trimming took off 7 bases at V and 4 bases at J, with 19 bases between the two ends. CDR1 SEHNR and CDR2 FQNEAQ come from the germline V gene (reference sequence). This CDR3 contains 15 residues. This CDR3 reads CASTPQSSRSYGYTF. The CDR3 DNA reads as TGTGCCAGCACCCCCCAATCCTCGCGAAGCTATGGCTACACCTTC.

V usage is TRBV4-2 and J usage is TRBJ2-4; perhaps TRBD2 as D (6 bases). V lost 4 bases and J lost 8, with 18 bases in between. Looked up from germline, CDR1 is LGHNA and CDR2 is YNFKEQ. This CDR3 has 15 amino acids. The CDR3 here is CASSRDSHLGYIQYF. Here the CDR3 DNA reads TGTGCCAGCAGCCGGGACTCCCACCTTGGTTACATTCAGTACTTC.

The genes are TRBV7-3 and TRBJ2-1, with 11 positions matching TRBD2. V was clipped by 5 bases and J by 8 bases; unmatched bases: 8. This CDR3 has 15 amino acids. The germline V gene has CDR1 SGHTA and CDR2 FQGTGA. The CDR3 reads CASSLPLAGADEQFF. CDR3 DNA sequence: TGTGCCAGCAGCCTACCACTAGCGGGAGCGGATGAGCAGTTCTTC. Full variable domain (remainder filled in from reference TRBV7-3 and TRBJ2-1): GAGVSQTPSNKVTEKGKYVELRCDPISGHTALYWYRQSLGQGPEFLIYFQGTGAADDSGLPNDRFFAVRPEGSVSTLKIQRTERGDSAVYLCASSLPLAGADEQFFGPGTRLTVL.

The chain recombines TRBV3-1 (or the pseudogene TRBV3-2) with TRBJ1-2, with D possibly matching TRBD1 (6 bases). The CDR3 runs to 14 residues. From germline, CDR1 is LGHDT and CDR2 YNNKEL (reference sequence). Trimming shortened V by 1 base and J by 4 bases, and 10 bases separated the two germline ends. The CDR3 protein is CASSQVEDSYGYTF. The CDR3 DNA sequence: TGTGCCAGCAGCCAAGTTGAGGACAGCTATGGCTACACCTTC.

The rearrangement uses TRBV5-1 and TRBJ2-3; D is undetermined. Deletions cut 7 bases from V and 0 bases from J, with 9 bases between. Germline V gene data show CDR1 as SGHRS and CDR2 as YFSETQ. This CDR3 is built from 13 residues. In DNA form, the CDR3 reads TGCGCCAGCGGGCAAGCTAGCACAGATACGCAGTATTTT. Protein: CASGQASTDTQYF.

The table lists this clone with many counts. The chain uses TRBV11-3 and TRBJ1-5; 7 positions agree with TRBD1. Germline loops: CDR1 SGHNT, CDR2 YENEEA. J lost 0 bases, V lost 5 bases, and 16 bases had no gene match. This CDR3 is built from 19 residues. CDR3 nucleotide sequence: TGTGCCAGCAGCCCCCCCATTGGGGACAGAGGGCTTAGCAATCAGCCCCAGCATTTT. Its protein product is CASSPPIGDRGLSNQPQHF.

The gene calls are TRBV5-1 and TRBJ1-1; 10 positions agree with TRBD1. There are 14 residues in the CDR3. V dropped 3 bases and J dropped 2; count of bases not matched to a gene: 1. The germline gives CDR1 SGHRS, CDR2 YFSETQ. CDR3 loop: CASSWTGGNTEAFF. The CDR3 nucleotides are TGCGCCAGCAGCTGGACAGGGGGTAACACTGAAGCTTTCTTT.

V is TRBV25-1 and J is TRBJ2-1; 7 nucleotides agree with TRBD2. Trimming cost V 6 bases and J 3 bases; bases outside gene matches: 8. This CDR3 contains 15 residues. Germline values: CDR1 MGHDK, CDR2 SYGVNS. CDR3 protein: CASRETAGSYNEQFF. CDR3 coding DNA: TGTGCCAGCAGGGAGACAGCGGGAAGCTACAATGAGCAGTTCTTC.

This chain connects TRBV10-3 to TRBJ1-1, with TRBD1 identical over 7 bases. Germline CDR1 and CDR2: ENHRY and SYGVKD. V shed 2 bases and J 1 base; nucleotides not matched to a gene: 7. The CDR3 runs to 16 residues. DNA for the CDR3: TGTGCCATCAGTGAGGAAGGGGACAGTAAGAACACTGAAGCTTTCTTT. Translating it yields CAISEEGDSKNTEAFF.

The chain couples TRBV28 to TRBJ2-1, with D possibly matching TRBD1 (5 bases). The CDR3 sequence is 19 residues long. Between the trimmed V and J ends, which lost 7 bases and 4 bases, there was a span of 29 bases. Germline CDR1 MDHEN, CDR2 SYDVKM. CDR3 DNA: TGTGCCAGCACCCCCCGGTATTACAGGAATCTCCAAACGTACAATGAGCAGTTCTTC. It is translated as CASTPRYYRNLQTYNEQFF.

This clone showed up just once. The rearrangement joins TRBV30 to TRBJ1-4; tentative D call: TRBD1 (6 bases). From germline, CDR1 is GTSNPN and CDR2 SVGIG (reference sequence). Trimming removed 1 base at V and 0 bases at J, with 9 bases between. The CDR3 runs to 15 residues. The CDR3 DNA reads as TGTGCCTGGAGTGAACAGGGTACAACTAATGAAAAACTGTTTTTT. Its protein is CAWSEQGTTNEKLFF.

The CDR3 spells CASRATSSGGYEQYF. As DNA, the CDR3 is TGTGCCAGCAGGGCTACATCTAGCGGGGGTTACGAGCAGTACTTC. This chain uses TRBV7-2 with TRBJ2-7; 10 nucleotides align to TRBD2. Germline V CDR1 and CDR2: SGHTA, FQGNSA. Trimming removed 6 bases from V and 4 bases from J; junction bases left unmatched: 9. The CDR3 covers 15 residues.

The chain uses TRBV15 and TRBJ1-4; 8 nucleotides agree with TRBD1. The CDR3 is 16 amino acids. The V and J ends lost 1 base and 8 bases, in that order; junction bases with no gene match: 9. The V gene's germline CDR1 is LNHNV and CDR2 YYDKDF (reference sequence). CDR3 bases: TGTGCCACCAGCAGAGCCGCGACAGGGGTAGGGGAAAAACTGTTTTTT. Translation gives CATSRAATGVGEKLFF. The variable domain in full, completed from reference TRBV15 and TRBJ1-4, reads DAMVIQNPRYQVTQFGKPVTLSCSQTLNHNVMYWYQQKSSQAPKLLFHYYDKDFNNEADTPDNFQSRRPNTSFCFLDIRSPGLGDTAMYLCATSRAATGVGEKLFFGSGTQLSVL.

V is TRBV30 and J is TRBJ1-2, with a possible D match to TRBD1 (6 bases). CDR3 size: 14 residues. V lost 5 bases and J lost 4, with 17 bases in between. Germline CDR1 GTSNPN, CDR2 SVGIG (reference sequence). The CDR3 loop reads CAWAPGQFGYGYTF. CDR3 bases: TGTGCCTGGGCCCCCGGACAGTTCGGCTATGGCTACACCTTC.

The chain employs TRBV6-5 and TRBJ1-2; TRBD1 matches at 7 bases. This CDR3 contains 13 residues. V dropped 7 bases and J dropped 4; count of bases not matched to a gene: 6. Germline V gives CDR1 MNHEY, CDR2 SVGAGI. The CDR3 nucleotides are TGTGCCAGCACCGTGGGGACAGCCTATGGCTACACCTTC. Amino acid sequence: CASTVGTAYGYTF.

This chain uses TRBV11-2 with TRBJ1-3; weak D call: TRBD1 (5 bases). Germline CDR1 reads SGHAT; CDR2 reads FQNNGV. V dropped 2 bases and J dropped 0 bases, with 14 bases sitting between them. The CDR3 loop spans 17 amino acids. As DNA, the CDR3 is TGTGCCAGCAGCTTAATGGGTCGAAGGGGCTCTGGAAACACCATATATTTT. The encoded protein is CASSLMGRRGSGNTIYF.

This chain connects TRBV11-2 to TRBJ2-2; D possibly corresponds to TRBD2 (6 bases). The CDR3 consists of 16 residues. With 4 bases removed from V and 7 bases from J, the gap between germline ends came to 19 bases. CDR1 is SGHAT, CDR2 FQNNGV, per germline. The CDR3 bases are TGTGCCAGCAGCTCGTCTTACTTTGGGGGGAACGGGGAGCTGTTTTTT. Its protein product is CASSSSYFGGNGELFF.

The rearrangement joins TRBV10-3 to TRBJ1-5; D gene unclear. CDR1 ENHRY and CDR2 SYGVKD come from the germline V gene. Trimming shortened V by 0 bases and J by 9 bases, and 9 bases separated the two germline ends. The CDR3 covers 13 residues. The chain's CDR3 is CAISESRVRPQHF. The CDR3 coding sequence is TGTGCCATCAGTGAGTCGAGGGTAAGGCCCCAGCATTTT.

V is TRBV5-1 and J is TRBJ1-2, with D possibly TRBD1 on 5 matching bases. The V end was cut by 1 base, the J end by 4 bases, with 11 bases between. The CDR3 length is 14 residues. Germline V gene data show CDR1 as SGHRS and CDR2 as YFSETQ. The CDR3 nucleotides read TGCGCCAGCAGCTTGAGAGGGGAGGGCTATGGCTACACCTTC. Residues: CASSLRGEGYGYTF.

The rearrangement uses TRBV6-2 or TRBV6-3 and TRBJ2-5, with TRBD1 as a possible D gene (6 bases). The CDR3 runs to 14 residues. Looked up from germline, CDR1 is MNHEY and CDR2 is SVGEGT. The V end was cut by 6 bases, the J end by 3 bases, with 14 bases between. The CDR3 DNA follows: TGTGCCAGCAGCCAAACGGACAGAGAAGAGACCCAGTACTTC. Protein product: CASSQTDREETQYF.

The chain uses TRBV30 and TRBJ1-4, with no clear D. Germline CDR1 GTSNPN, CDR2 SVGIG (reference sequence). There are 14 residues in the CDR3. V was pared by 0 bases and J by 7 bases, with 12 bases between. CDR3 protein: CAWSVSGISEKLFF. The CDR3 DNA reads as TGTGCCTGGAGTGTGAGCGGGATTTCTGAAAAACTGTTTTTT.

The gene calls are TRBV28 and TRBJ2-7, with 11 nucleotides matching TRBD1. This CDR3 has 14 amino acids. Germline-derived CDR1 and CDR2 are MDHEN and SYDVKM. With V trimmed by 5 bases and J by 7 bases, 7 bases remained unmatched. CDR3 sequence reads: CASSQGQGGREQYF. The DNA for the CDR3 is TGTGCCAGCAGTCAGGGACAGGGGGGGCGGGAGCAGTACTTC.

The chain is built from TRBV27 and TRBJ2-2; TRBD1 matches 9 bases. The CDR3 has 15 amino acids. V shed 6 bases, J shed 4 bases, and the junction held 6 bases outside the gene matches. The V gene's germline CDR1 is MNHEY and CDR2 SMNVEV (reference sequence). CDR3 nucleotides: TGTGCCAGCAGCCACTTGACAGGGGGCACCGGGGAGCTGTTTTTT. The encoded protein is CASSHLTGGTGELFF.

The V and J genes are TRBV7-9 and TRBJ2-3, with 7 bases fitting TRBD1. The CDR3 is 13 residues long. The germline CDR1 and CDR2 sequences are SEHNR and FQNEAQ (reference sequence). The V segment lost 2 bases and the J segment 6 bases; nucleotides outside the gene matches: 2. This CDR3 is CASSLTGADTQYF. As DNA, the CDR3 is TGTGCCAGCAGCTTAACAGGGGCGGATACGCAGTATTTT.

This clone showed up just once. The chain has TRBV6-5 and TRBJ1-1; the D gene is possibly TRBD1 (5 bases). The germline V gene encodes CDR1 MNHEY and CDR2 SVGAGI. The CDR3 length is 14 residues. V gave up 0 bases and J gave up 8 bases, with 13 bases separating them. Here the CDR3 reads CASSYSSSGREAFF. The DNA of the CDR3 is TGTGCCAGCAGTTACTCGAGCTCAGGGAGGGAAGCTTTCTTT.

The J gene is TRBJ1-1, the V gene TRBV5-1; a weak D match, TRBD1 (5 bases). V was cut by 1 base and J by 7 bases, with 14 bases left in between. From germline, CDR1 is SGHRS and CDR2 YFSETQ. The CDR3 loop spans 14 amino acids. The CDR3 loop reads CASSLRQTTYEAFF. CDR3 DNA sequence: TGCGCCAGCAGCTTGAGACAGACCACCTATGAAGCTTTCTTT. Complete variable domain (other parts from reference TRBV5-1 and TRBJ1-1): KAGVTQTPRYLIKTRGQQVTLSCSPISGHRSVSWYQQTPGQGLQFLFEYFSETQRNKGNFPGRFSGRQFSNSRSEMNVSTLELGDSALYLCASSLRQTTYEAFFGQGTRLTVV.

This chain connects TRBV3-1 (or the pseudogene TRBV3-2) to TRBJ1-1; D is possibly TRBD1 (6 bases). The ends were cut back, 0 bases at V and 10 bases at J, with 9 bases in the middle. Germline CDR1 LGHDT, CDR2 YNNKEL (reference sequence). This CDR3 is built from 12 residues. Here the CDR3 DNA reads TGTGCCAGCAGCCAAGAGGGGGCGCGAGCTTTCTTT. Protein sequence: CASSQEGARAFF.

This clone was observed a few times. In nucleotides, the CDR3 is TGTGCCTGGAGGACGACAGGGGTGAACACTGAAGCTTTCTTT. Translating gives CAWRTTGVNTEAFF. This chain uses TRBV30 with TRBJ1-1; 8 nucleotides agree with TRBD1. CDR1 and CDR2 (germline): GTSNPN, SVGIG (reference sequence). Trimming cost V 3 bases and J 0 bases; bases outside gene matches: 3. This CDR3 contains 14 residues.

The V and J genes are TRBV5-1 and TRBJ2-3; TRBD2 agrees at 8 bases. Trimming removed 0 bases from V and 3 bases from J; junction bases left unmatched: 6. The CDR3 is 16 residues long. Germline CDR1 and CDR2: SGHRS and YFSETQ. This CDR3 reads CASSLEAGVGTDTQYF. The CDR3 region has the DNA TGCGCCAGCAGCTTGGAAGCGGGAGTTGGGACAGATACGCAGTATTTT.